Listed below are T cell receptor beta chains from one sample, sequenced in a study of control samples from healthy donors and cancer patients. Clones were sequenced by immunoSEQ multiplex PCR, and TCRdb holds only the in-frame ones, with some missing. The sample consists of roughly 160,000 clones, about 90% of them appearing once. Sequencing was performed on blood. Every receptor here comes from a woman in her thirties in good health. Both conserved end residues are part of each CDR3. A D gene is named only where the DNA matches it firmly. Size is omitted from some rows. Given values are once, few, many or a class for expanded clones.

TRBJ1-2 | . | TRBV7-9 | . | CASSLPGVPDYGYTF | TGTGCCAGCAGTCTTCCGGGGGTTCCCGACTATGGCTACACCTTC
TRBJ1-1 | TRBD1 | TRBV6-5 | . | CASRSTGRETEAFF | TGTGCCAGCAGATCGACAGGGAGAGAGACTGAAGCTTTCTTT
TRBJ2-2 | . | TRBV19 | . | CASTTLWGGHTGELFF | TGTGCCAGTACCACTCTGTGGGGGGGCCACACCGGGGAGCTGTTTTTT
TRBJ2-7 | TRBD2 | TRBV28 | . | CASSLRSGSFNYEQYF | TGTGCCAGCAGTTTGCGTAGCGGGAGTTTTAACTACGAGCAGTACTTC
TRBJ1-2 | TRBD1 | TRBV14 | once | CASSLTGSGGYTF | TGTGCCAGCAGCCTGACAGGGTCGGGCGGCTACACCTTC
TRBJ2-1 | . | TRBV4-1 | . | CASSQLIIDRYFGNEQFF | .
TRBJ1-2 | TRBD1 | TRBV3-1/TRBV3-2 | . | CASSQVTGGIGGYTF | TGTGCCAGCAGCCAAGTGACAGGGGGCATAGGTGGCTACACCTTC
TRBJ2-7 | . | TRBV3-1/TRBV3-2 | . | CASSQEQGGLGEQYF | TGTGCCAGCAGCCAAGAGCAAGGGGGTCTTGGCGAGCAGTACTTC
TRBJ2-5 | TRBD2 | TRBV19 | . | CASSFQRGQETQYF | TGTGCCAGTAGTTTCCAGCGGGGGCAAGAGACCCAGTACTTC
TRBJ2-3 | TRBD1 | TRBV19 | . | CASGRTGDTDTQYF | TGTGCCAGTGGAAGGACAGGGGACACAGATACGCAGTATTTT
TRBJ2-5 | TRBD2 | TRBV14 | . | CASSQVISGSFREETQYF | TGTGCCAGCAGCCAAGTTATTAGCGGGAGTTTTCGAGAAGAGACCCAGTACTTC
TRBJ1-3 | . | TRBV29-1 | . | CSVDPGTRGSGNTIYF | TGCAGCGTTGATCCGGGAACGAGGGGCTCTGGAAACACCATATATTTT
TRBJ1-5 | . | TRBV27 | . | CASSFLGNQPQHF | TGTGCCAGCAGTTTCTTGGGTAATCAGCCCCAGCATTTT
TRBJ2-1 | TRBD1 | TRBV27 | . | CASSFRGTYNEQFF | TGTGCCAGCAGTTTCAGGGGGACCTACAATGAGCAGTTCTTC
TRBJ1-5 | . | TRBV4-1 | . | CASSQGGPQHF | TGCGCCAGCAGCCAAGGTGGGCCCCAGCATTTT
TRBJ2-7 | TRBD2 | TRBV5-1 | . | CASSPYPSGRESYEQYF | TGCGCCAGCAGCCCCTACCCCTCCGGGCGGGAGTCCTACGAGCAGTACTTC
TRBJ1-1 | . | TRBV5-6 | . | CASSLRAGARMNTEAFF | TGTGCCAGCAGCTTGAGAGCAGGGGCGAGGATGAACACTGAAGCTTTCTTT
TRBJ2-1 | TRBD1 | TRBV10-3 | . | CAISLGDREVNEQFF | TGTGCCATCAGCTTAGGGGACAGGGAGGTAAATGAGCAGTTCTTC
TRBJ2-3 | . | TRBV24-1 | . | CATTGTSTDTQYF | TGTGCCACCACGGGAACGAGCACAGATACGCAGTATTTT
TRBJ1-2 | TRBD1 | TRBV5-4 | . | CASSQPTGIYGYTF | TGTGCCAGCAGCCAACCGACAGGGATCTATGGCTACACCTTC
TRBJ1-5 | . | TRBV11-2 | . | CASSLGGLYNQPQHF | TGTGCCAGCAGCTTAGGTGGGCTGTACAATCAGCCCCAGCATTTT
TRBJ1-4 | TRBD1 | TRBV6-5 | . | CASSLTGRDEKLFF | TGTGCCAGCAGCTTGACAGGGAGGGATGAAAAACTGTTTTTT
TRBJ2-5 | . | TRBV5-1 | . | CASSLAGQGETQYF | TGCGCCAGCAGCTTGGCCGGCCAGGGAGAGACCCAGTACTTC
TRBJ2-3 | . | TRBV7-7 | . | CASSLEGLCTDTQYF | TGTGCTAGCAGCTTAGAAGGGTTGTGCACAGATACGCAGTATTTT
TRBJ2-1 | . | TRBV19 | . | CASSEADRYNEQFF | TGTGCCAGTAGTGAGGCGGACCGCTACAATGAGCAGTTCTTC
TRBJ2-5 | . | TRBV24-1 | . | CATSDSTSGETQYF | TGTGCCACCAGTGATTCCACCTCGGGGGAGACCCAGTACTTC
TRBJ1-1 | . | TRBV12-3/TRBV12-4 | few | CASSLGTEAFF | TGTGCCAGCAGTTTGGGTACTGAAGCTTTCTTT
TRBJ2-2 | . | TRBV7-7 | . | CASSPGGTGELFF | TGTGCTAGCAGCCCTGGAGGCACCGGGGAGCTGTTTTTT
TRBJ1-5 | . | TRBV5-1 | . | CASSLEGGGWPQHF | TGCGCCAGCAGCTTGGAAGGGGGTGGGTGGCCCCAGCATTTT
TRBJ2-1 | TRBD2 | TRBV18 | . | CASSPLSSGFYNEQFF | TGTGCCAGCTCACCCTTGTCTAGCGGGTTCTACAATGAGCAGTTCTTC
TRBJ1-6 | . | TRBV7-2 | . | CASSLGGVSPLHF | TGTGCCAGCAGCTTAGGGGGGGTATCACCCCTCCACTTT
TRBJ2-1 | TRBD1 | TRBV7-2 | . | CASSGTGLGEQFF | TGTGCCAGCAGCGGGACAGGGCTTGGCGAGCAGTTCTTC
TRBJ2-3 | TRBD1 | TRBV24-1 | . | CATSDLGQGTDTQYF | TGTGCCACCAGTGATTTGGGACAGGGCACAGATACGCAGTATTTT
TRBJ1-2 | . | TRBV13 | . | CASSLLQASNYGYTF | TGTGCCAGCAGCTTGTTACAGGCGTCTAACTATGGCTACACCTTC
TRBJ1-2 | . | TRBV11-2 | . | CASSRSGTGSYGYTF | TGTGCCAGCAGCCGCTCCGGGACGGGGAGCTATGGCTACACCTTC
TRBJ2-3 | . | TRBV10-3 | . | CAISKTLTGTSTDTQYF | TGTGCCATCAGTAAGACCCTTACCGGGACTAGCACAGATACGCAGTATTTT
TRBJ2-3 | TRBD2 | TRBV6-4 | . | CASSASGSTDTQYF | TGTGCCAGCAGTGCTAGCGGGAGCACAGATACGCAGTATTTT
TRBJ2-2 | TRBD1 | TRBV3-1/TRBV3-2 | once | CASSQPWTGSNGELFF | TGTGCCAGCAGCCAACCTTGGACAGGGTCTAACGGGGAGCTGTTTTTT
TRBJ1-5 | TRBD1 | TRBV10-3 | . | CPFSRDRHQPQHF | TGTCCGTTTTCTCGGGACAGACACCAGCCCCAGCATTTT
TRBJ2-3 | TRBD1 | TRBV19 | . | CASGRLLGQGADTQYF | TGTGCCAGTGGCAGATTACTGGGACAGGGGGCAGATACGCAGTATTTT
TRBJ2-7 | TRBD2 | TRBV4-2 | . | CASSQDGAGGVYEQYF | TGTGCCAGCAGCCAAGATGGAGCGGGAGGAGTTTACGAGCAGTACTTC
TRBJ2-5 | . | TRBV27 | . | CASSPTGQPGETQYF | TGTGCCAGCAGCCCGACGGGACAACCTGGGGAGACCCAGTACTTC
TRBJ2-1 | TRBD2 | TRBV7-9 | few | CASSREGHREQFF | TGTGCCAGCAGCAGGGAGGGCCATCGGGAGCAGTTCTTC
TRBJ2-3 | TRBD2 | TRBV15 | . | CATSREIAGGTDTQYF | TGTGCCACCAGCAGAGAAATAGCGGGGGGGACAGATACGCAGTATTTT
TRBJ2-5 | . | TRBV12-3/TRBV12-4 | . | CASRYTGLETQYF | TGTGCCAGCAGGTACACAGGGTTAGAGACCCAGTACTTC
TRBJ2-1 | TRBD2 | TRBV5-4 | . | CASSFVSRLADLF | TGTGCCAGCAGCTTTGTTTCACGACTAGCGGATCTCTTC
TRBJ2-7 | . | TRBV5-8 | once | CASSPIGGYEQYF | TGTGCCAGCAGCCCAATAGGGGGATACGAGCAGTACTTC
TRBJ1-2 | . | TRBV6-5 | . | CASSWGTSNYGYTF | TGTGCCAGCAGTTGGGGGACATCCAACTATGGCTACACCTTC
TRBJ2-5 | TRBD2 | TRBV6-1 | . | CASSGRDYPRGVETQYF | TGTGCCAGCAGTGGTCGGGACTACCCTCGGGGTGTGGAGACCCAGTACTTC
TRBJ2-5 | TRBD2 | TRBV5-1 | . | CASSPPLVGGETQYF | TGCGCCAGCAGTCCACCTTTGGTGGGGGGGGAGACCCAGTACTTC
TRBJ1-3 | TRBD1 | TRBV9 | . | CASSPRRDRGPGNTIYF | TGTGCCAGCAGCCCAAGGCGGGACAGGGGGCCTGGAAACACCATATATTTT
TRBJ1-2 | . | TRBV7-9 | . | CASSLAGTESYTF | TGTGCCAGCAGCTTAGCAGGGACGGAAAGCTACACCTTC
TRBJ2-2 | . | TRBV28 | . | CASSPYIGGFQNTGELFF | TGTGCCAGCAGCCCTTACATCGGGGGATTCCAGAACACCGGGGAGCTGTTTTTT
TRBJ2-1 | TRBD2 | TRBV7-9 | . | CASSWTSGKVHEQFF | TGTGCCAGCAGCTGGACTAGCGGGAAGGTTCATGAGCAGTTCTTC
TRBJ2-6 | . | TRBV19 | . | CASYQGSSGANVLTF | TGTGCCAGTTATCAGGGGAGCTCTGGGGCCAACGTCCTGACTTTC